This TCR beta chain appears in the sequencing data of a study of preoperative IRX-2 immunotherapy in early breast cancer. The CDR3 runs 12 residues. Germline CDR1 is SGHTA and CDR2 is FQGNSA. Trimming removed 8 bases from V and 3 bases from J, with 10 bases in between. This clone has a handful of counts. Measured with immunoSEQ multiplex PCR; TCRdb has only the in-frame clones, and not every one. The table shows about 67,000 clones, with approximately 94% occurring only once. Treatment indicated: preoperative locoregional IRX-2 cytokine immunotherapy. This phase Ib study tested locoregional IRX-2 cytokine immunotherapy given before surgery.

This clonotype was obtained from a human donor with breast cancer. Specimen collection occurred from a patient treated with IRX-2 immunotherapy. This sequence joins TRBV7-2 and TRBJ1-1, with D uncertain. The CDR3 coding sequence is TGTGCCAGCTCGGAAAGCGACACTGAAGCTTTCTTT. Translation: CASSESDTEAFF. The whole variable domain, filled in from reference TRBV7-2 and TRBJ1-1, reads GAGVSQSPSNKVTEKGKDVELRCDPISGHTALYWYRQSLGQGLEFLIYFQGNSAPDKSGLPSDRFSAERTGGSVSTLTIQRTQQEDSAVYLCASSESDTEAFFGQGTRLTVV.